This TCR beta chain stems from a study of blood T cell repertoires in COVID-19. About the research overall: The samples span acute and convalescent COVID-19 from the United States, Italy and Spain. Sample material is recorded as cDNA or gDNA derived from T cells, B-cell-depleted T cells, or PBMCs.

The CDR3 consists of 15 residues. V lost 0 bases and J lost 1; bases outside the gene matches: 3. Participants spanned ages about 18 to 95 years and resided in over 20 US areas. Authors' processing steps: Reference gene primers were amplified, and this amplification served to estimate nucleated cell counts. The repertoire was sequenced with immunoSEQ multiplex PCR; TCRdb's copy has only in-frame clones and lacks some. D and trimming were read from the DNA, whereas the V and J calls and clone size are those reported in that table. The profile shows 350,000 to 400,000 clones, about nine tenths of them singletons.

Sequenced material: PBMCs or T cells enriched from blood (not recorded which). The sequence derives from a woman aged 40 to 55 who had been exposed to COVID-19. V usage is TRBV5-3 and J usage is TRBJ1-1, with 7 bases fitting TRBD1. TRBV5-3 is filed as an ORF, its function uncertain. CDR3 nucleotides: TGTGCCAGAAGCTTGGAACACAGGGGGAACACTGAAGCTTTCTTT. It specifies CARSLEHRGNTEAFF.